These 10 T cell receptor beta chains share one sample of origin, sequenced in a study of cytomegalovirus exposure and HLA in healthy donors. Primers for the PCR totalled 60 Vbeta and 13 Jbeta. Sequencing was performed with immunoSEQ multiplex PCR; in TCRdb, only in-frame clones are kept and a portion is missing. The sample includes some 120,000 clones, approximately 75% of them seen just once. Sequenced material: PBMCs. The receptors derive from a man aged 40-49 years in good health and CMV-seronegative.

This rearrangement joins TRBV30 to TRBJ2-5; 13 nucleotides line up with TRBD2. CDR1 and CDR2 (germline): GTSNPN, SVGIG (reference sequence). The CDR3 extends over 15 amino acids. J was trimmed by 5 bases and V by 4 bases; bases with no gene match: 7. For the CDR3, the DNA is TGTGCCTGGACCTCGGGACTAGCGGGAACCGAGACCCAGTACTTC. Translation gives CAWTSGLAGTETQYF. The complete variable domain, with remaining parts taken from reference TRBV30 and TRBJ2-5, reads SQTIHQWPATLVQPVGSPLSLECTVEGTSNPNLYWYRQAAGRGLQLLFYSVGIGQISSEVPQNLSASRPQDRQFILSSKKLLLSDSGFYLCAWTSGLAGTETQYFGPGTRLLVL.

The chain couples TRBV14 to TRBJ1-6, with 7 bases matching TRBD1. CDR3 length: 19 residues. V trimming: 0 bases; J trimming: 7 bases; junction bases outside the gene matches: 15. Germline V gene data show CDR1 as SGHDN and CDR2 as FVKESK. CDR3: CASSQELGFRTGQNSPLHF. CDR3 nucleotide sequence: TGTGCCAGCAGCCAAGAGCTCGGGTTCAGGACAGGACAAAATTCACCCCTCCACTTT. The full variable domain, its missing parts supplied by reference TRBV14 and TRBJ1-6, is EAGVTQFPSHSVIEKGQTVTLRCDPISGHDNLYWYRRVMGKEIKFLLHFVKESKQDESGMPNNRFLAERTGGTYSTLKVQPAELEDSGVYFCASSQELGFRTGQNSPLHFGNGTRLTVT.

This clone was counted only a few times. This chain connects TRBV29-1 to TRBJ2-6; D perhaps matches TRBD2 (6 bases). CDR3 length: 14 amino acids. Germline CDR1 reads SQVTM; CDR2 reads ANQGSEA. Between the trimmed V and J ends, which lost 6 bases and 0 bases, there was a span of 9 bases. This CDR3 is CSVGGSSGANVLTF. CDR3 sequence (DNA): TGCAGCGTGGGGGGTAGCTCTGGGGCCAACGTCCTGACTTTC.

This clone occurred a few times. J is TRBJ2-2 and V is TRBV7-7; TRBD2 is a possible D gene (7 bases). CDR1 is SSHAT, CDR2 FNYEAQ, per germline (reference sequence). This CDR3 has 15 amino acids. V lost 5 bases to trimming and J lost 5 bases, with 15 bases between them. This chain's CDR3 is CASSPWGGQTGELFF. As DNA, the CDR3 is TGTGCCAGCAGCCCCTGGGGGGGACAAACCGGGGAGCTGTTTTTT.

In this sample, this clone turned up a few times. The chain couples TRBV6-6 to TRBJ1-1; a weak D match, TRBD1 (5 bases). The germline V and J ends were trimmed by 6 bases and 2 bases, with 10 bases remaining between them. CDR1 and CDR2 (germline): MNHNY, SVGAGI (reference sequence). This CDR3 comprises 13 residues. CDR3 coding DNA: TGTGCCAGCAGGCGGGACGGCAACACTGAAGCTTTCTTT. This gives the protein CASRRDGNTEAFF.

The chain joins TRBV9 to TRBJ2-1, with TRBD2 matching 10 bases. CDR3 length equals 16 residues. Germline loops: CDR1 SGDLS, CDR2 YYNGEE. V shed 3 bases and J 6 bases; nucleotides not matched to a gene: 9. This CDR3 reads CASSALAGGGRNEQFF. For the CDR3, the DNA is TGTGCCAGCAGCGCCTTAGCGGGAGGAGGGCGCAATGAGCAGTTCTTC.

This rearrangement joins TRBV7-2 to TRBJ1-3, with D possibly matching TRBD1 (6 bases). The V end was cut by 2 bases, the J end by 2 bases, with 13 bases between. This CDR3 region has 16 residues. Per the germline V gene, CDR1 is SGHTA and CDR2 is FQGNSA. The CDR3 nucleotides are TGTGCCAGCAGCTTATCCCGGACAGTTCCTGGAAACACCATATATTTT. This translates into CASSLSRTVPGNTIYF. Based on the CDR3 plus reference TRBV7-2 and TRBJ1-3, the full variable domain is GAGVSQSPSNKVTEKGKDVELRCDPISGHTALYWYRQSLGQGLEFLIYFQGNSAPDKSGLPSDRFSAERTGGSVSTLTIQRTQQEDSAVYLCASSLSRTVPGNTIYFGEGSWLTVV.

The V gene is TRBV5-1, the J gene TRBJ1-2, with D possibly being TRBD1 (6 bases). CDR1 and CDR2 from the germline V gene are SGHRS and YFSETQ. The CDR3 is 16 amino acids. V lost 3 bases and J 2 bases, leaving 17 bases between the germline ends. Here the CDR3 reads CASSSDSEDSNYGYTF. The DNA of the CDR3 is TGCGCCAGCAGCTCGGACAGCGAAGATTCAAACTATGGCTACACCTTC.

The chain is built from TRBV7-2 and TRBJ2-1; the match to TRBD2 covers 7 bases. This CDR3 region has 15 residues. Germline loops: CDR1 SGHTA, CDR2 FQGNSA. V shed 5 bases, J shed 6 bases, and the junction held 10 bases outside the gene matches. CDR3 residues: CASSGLGFPTNEQFF. DNA for the CDR3: TGTGCCAGCAGCGGACTAGGTTTCCCCACCAATGAGCAGTTCTTC.

This chain joins TRBV30 and TRBJ1-1; D is perhaps TRBD1 (6 bases). The CDR3 runs to 13 residues. Per the germline V gene, CDR1 is GTSNPN and CDR2 is SVGIG (reference sequence). V lost 5 bases, J lost 4 bases, and 14 bases lay in between. The CDR3 region has the DNA TGTGCCTGGGACGATCAGGGGTCCACTGAAGCTTTCTTT. Protein sequence: CAWDDQGSTEAFF.